Each of the 26 T cell receptor beta chains below was sequenced from the same sample in a study of T cells after yellow fever vaccination. TCRdb re-called the 5' RACE reads with MiXCR, one entry per CDR3 protein. Of under 250,000 distinct CDR3 sequences detected, approximately 3.3% appear once; the ten largest clones hold around 3.2%. The sequencing used CD4+ T cells sorted from PBMCs, collected 10 days after the yellow fever booster vaccination. These receptors were collected from a man younger than 35 who received the YFV17D yellow fever vaccine.

In its sample, this clonotype was seen many times. J is TRBJ2-5 and V is TRBV18; 7 bases are shared with TRBD1. V lost 5 bases, J lost 3 bases, and 6 bases stayed unmatched. The CDR3 spans 14 residues. Germline V CDR1 and CDR2: KGHSH, LQKENI. CDR3 loop: CASSSRGNKETQYF. DNA of the CDR3: TGTGCCAGCTCATCCAGGGGGAACAAAGAGACCCAGTACTTC.

This clonotype has ten or more counts. This chain joins TRBV10-3 and TRBJ2-6; D not resolved. V gave up 3 bases and J gave up 9 bases, with 6 bases separating them. CDR1 and CDR2 from the germline V gene are ENHRY and SYGVKD. This CDR3 comprises 12 residues. CDR3 region: CAISEELNVLTF. The CDR3 nucleotides are TGTGCCATCAGTGAAGAACTCAACGTCCTGACTTTC.

This clonotype was recorded many times. The V gene is TRBV10-3, the J gene TRBJ2-3; 8 positions agree with TRBD1. The length of the CDR3 is 13 residues. The V gene's germline CDR1 is ENHRY and CDR2 SYGVKD. Trimming cost V 10 bases and J 2 bases; bases outside gene matches: 5. CDR3 nucleotides: TGTGCCACACGACAGGGGATCACAGATACGCAGTATTTT. Its translation is CATRQGITDTQYF.

The chain joins TRBV20-1 to TRBJ2-1; D possibly uses TRBD1 or TRBD2 (5 bases each). Germline CDR1 DFQATT, CDR2 SNEGSKA (reference sequence). Deletions cut 1 base from V and 9 bases from J, with 16 bases between. The CDR3 contains 14 residues. CDR3 loop: CSARAGQTKGEQFF. In DNA form, the CDR3 reads TGCAGTGCTAGAGCGGGGCAAACTAAGGGTGAGCAGTTCTTC.

This clonotype was recorded at least ten times. CDR3 sequence: CASSLNPTGPYGYTF. The DNA for the CDR3 is TGTGCCAGCAGCCTAAATCCGACAGGGCCCTATGGCTACACCTTC. The chain couples TRBV7-9 to TRBJ1-2; 7 bases fit TRBD1. The CDR3 totals 15 residues. The ends lost 5 bases at V and 4 bases at J; junction bases unmatched: 10. Germline V gene data show CDR1 as SEHNR and CDR2 as FQNEAQ (reference sequence).

This clonotype was counted at least ten times. The V gene is TRBV7-2, the J gene TRBJ1-4; 10 bases align to TRBD1. J lost 5 bases, V lost 5 bases, and 5 bases had no gene match. Germline-derived CDR1 and CDR2 are SGHTA and FQGNSA. This CDR3 has 15 amino acids. The CDR3: CASSRQGAINEKLFF. The CDR3 bases are TGTGCCAGCAGCAGACAGGGGGCGATAAATGAAAAACTGTTTTTT.

This clonotype was seen a few times. The genes are TRBV6-5 and TRBJ1-2, with a weak D call TRBD1 (5 bases). The V end lost 2 bases, the J end lost 2 bases, and 15 bases lay between the germline ends. Germline CDR1 MNHEY, CDR2 SVGAGI. This CDR3 contains 16 residues. Written as DNA, the CDR3 is TGTGCCAGCAGTTACCAACAGGAACAACGGAACTATGGCTACACCTTC. Protein: CASSYQQEQRNYGYTF.

This sequence joins TRBV29-1 and TRBJ1-1; 9 nucleotides match TRBD1. The CDR3 sequence is 13 residues long. J gave up 5 bases and V 3 bases, and 4 bases lay outside the gene matches. CDR1 and CDR2 (germline): SQVTM, ANQGSEA. The CDR3 protein is CSVEAQGATEAFF. As DNA, the CDR3 is TGCAGCGTTGAGGCACAGGGGGCAACTGAAGCTTTCTTT.

The chain is built from TRBV20-1 and TRBJ1-3; D might be TRBD1 (5 bases). Deletions cut 5 bases from V and 2 bases from J, with 13 bases between. CDR1 and CDR2 from the germline V gene are DFQATT and SNEGSKA (reference sequence). The CDR3 is 14 residues long. The CDR3 region has the DNA TGCAGTGCTCCCGGATTGGGGCCTGGAAACACCATATATTTT. Translating gives CSAPGLGPGNTIYF.

This clonotype was observed at least ten times. The rearrangement uses TRBV4-3 and TRBJ2-5; weak D call: TRBD2 (7 bases). Germline CDR1 reads LGHNA; CDR2 reads YSLEER. The CDR3 runs to 16 residues. Trimming left V 1 base short and J 5 bases short, with 17 bases between. The CDR3 region is CASSQAMAGAEETQYF. In nucleotides, the CDR3 is TGCGCCAGCAGCCAAGCAATGGCGGGGGCGGAGGAGACCCAGTACTTC.

The J gene is TRBJ1-5, the V gene TRBV5-1; D remains unclear. The V and J ends lost 0 bases and 5 bases respectively, with 12 bases between them. Germline-derived CDR1 and CDR2 are SGHRS and YFSETQ. This CDR3 is 15 amino acids long. CDR3 region: CASSLVPDTYQPQHF. The CDR3 coding sequence is TGCGCCAGCAGCTTGGTGCCCGACACATATCAGCCCCAGCATTTT.

This clonotype was counted ten times or more. The chain couples TRBV2 to TRBJ2-7; 7 bases are shared with TRBD2. Germline lookup yields CDR1 SNHLY and CDR2 FYNNEI. This CDR3 has 15 residues. V was clipped by 5 bases and J by 8 bases; unmatched bases: 15. CDR3 bases: TGTGCCAGCAGTCTACACACCCTAACTAGCGTACAGCAGTACGTC. Protein product: CASSLHTLTSVQQYV.

This clonotype was picked up a small number of times. The chain has TRBV12-3 or TRBV12-4 and TRBJ1-2; possible D gene TRBD1, 5 bases. V was pared by 5 bases and J by 3 bases, with 13 bases between. CDR3 length: 14 residues. CDR3 coding DNA: TGTGCCAGCAGTCTCCGGGACCGTGACTATGGCTACACCTTC. This sequence encodes CASSLRDRDYGYTF.

In this sample, this clonotype turned up a few times. The gene calls are TRBV20-1 and TRBJ2-3, with D tentatively TRBD2 (7 bases). The CDR3 spans 15 residues. The V gene's germline CDR1 is DFQATT and CDR2 SNEGSKA (reference sequence). V was clipped by 3 bases and J by 0 bases, with 13 bases between them. The CDR3 protein is CSASGGGLSTDTQYF. The CDR3 nucleotides are TGCAGTGCTAGTGGCGGGGGCCTTAGCACAGATACGCAGTATTTT.

This clonotype occurred many times. The J gene is TRBJ2-3, the V gene TRBV10-3, with 10 bases matching TRBD2. This CDR3 is built from 13 residues. Germline assignment: CDR1 ENHRY and CDR2 SYGVKD. With 10 bases clipped from V and 2 bases from J, the junction kept 3 bases outside the gene matches. The CDR3 is CASSGGFTDTQYF. As DNA, the CDR3 is TGTGCCAGTAGCGGGGGGTTCACAGATACGCAGTATTTT.

This clonotype was observed a few times. The V gene is TRBV7-2, the J gene TRBJ2-1; 10 bases line up with TRBD1. Germline trimming cut 8 bases from V and 9 bases from J; bases unmatched to any gene: 7. The germline V gene encodes CDR1 SGHTA and CDR2 FQGNSA. This CDR3 comprises 13 residues. In DNA, the CDR3 is TGTGCCAGCGGGGACAGGGGATTGCGTGAGCAGTTCTTC. As protein: CASGDRGLREQFF.

This clonotype has at least ten counts. The chain joins TRBV4-2 to TRBJ2-5; D possibly matches TRBD1 or TRBD2 (6 bases each). Germline V lookup: CDR1 LGHNA, CDR2 YNFKEQ. V lost 5 bases, J lost 1 base, and 17 bases lay in between. CDR3 length: 16 amino acids. The CDR3 region has the DNA TGTGCCAGCAGCGACGAATCGGGGGCGGGCCAAGAGACCCAGTACTTC. Its protein product is CASSDESGAGQETQYF.

This clonotype occurred many times. The CDR3 here is CASSSFPHLYEQYF. The CDR3 nucleotides are TGTGCCAGCAGTTCATTCCCACATTTGTACGAGCAGTACTTC. The chain has TRBV12-3 or TRBV12-4 and TRBJ2-7; D is uncertain. V was pared by 4 bases and J by 4 bases, with 14 bases between. This CDR3 is built from 14 residues.

This clonotype was counted ten times or more. The chain links TRBV7-2 to TRBJ2-3, with a tentative D call TRBD2 (6 bases). Germline V lookup: CDR1 SGHTA, CDR2 FQGNSA. The CDR3 runs 15 residues. Trimming left V 5 bases short and J 9 bases short, with 21 bases between. The CDR3 bases are TGTGCCAGCAGCCCATGGGCGGGGAGGACGGGCACGCAGTATTTT. Translation gives CASSPWAGRTGTQYF. Drawing the rest from reference TRBV7-2 and TRBJ2-3, the complete variable domain is GAGVSQSPSNKVTEKGKDVELRCDPISGHTALYWYRQSLGQGLEFLIYFQGNSAPDKSGLPSDRFSAERTGGSVSTLTIQRTQQEDSAVYLCASSPWAGRTGTQYFGPGTRLTVL.

This clonotype appeared a few times. The rearrangement uses TRBV4-2 and TRBJ1-3, with a possible D match to TRBD1 (6 bases). V was shortened by 0 bases and J by 3 bases, with 9 bases between the two germline ends. The germline V gene has CDR1 LGHNA and CDR2 YNFKEQ. The CDR3 loop spans 15 amino acids. In nucleotides, the CDR3 is TGTGCCAGCAGCCAAGATAGGACAGTTGGAAACACCATATATTTT. It translates to CASSQDRTVGNTIYF.

This clonotype has a handful of counts. This chain joins TRBV6-2 or TRBV6-3 and TRBJ1-2, with no clear D. This CDR3 has 18 residues. Trimming removed 0 bases at V and 1 base at J, with 18 bases between. The germline V gene encodes CDR1 MNHEY and CDR2 SVGEGT. DNA of the CDR3: TGTGCCAGCAGTTACTCTGATTTCCTACGAAATGTTAACTATGGCTACACCTTC. Its translation: CASSYSDFLRNVNYGYTF.

The chain is built from TRBV4-1 and TRBJ2-1; D is ambiguous. This CDR3 region has 16 residues. Germline V gene data show CDR1 as MGHRA and CDR2 as YSYEKL. Trimming stripped 1 base from V and 0 bases from J, with 10 bases between. The CDR3 DNA reads TGCGCCAGCAGCCAAGTAGACCTCATCTCCTACAATGAGCAGTTCTTC. This gives the protein CASSQVDLISYNEQFF.

The chain employs TRBV6-6 and TRBJ1-1; TRBD1 is a possible D gene (5 bases). This CDR3 is 13 amino acids long. V lost 8 bases and J lost 2, with 12 bases in between. Germline lookup yields CDR1 MNHNY and CDR2 SVGAGI (reference sequence). The CDR3 sequence: CASGRDSNTEAFF. As DNA, the CDR3 is TGTGCCAGCGGCAGGGATTCCAACACTGAAGCTTTCTTT.

This clonotype was recorded many times. This sequence joins TRBV10-3 and TRBJ2-3; a possible D gene is TRBD2 (6 bases). The CDR3 contains 14 residues. The V end lost 4 bases, the J end lost 4 bases, and 12 bases lay between the germline ends. CDR1 is ENHRY, CDR2 SYGVKD, per germline. The CDR3 DNA reads TGTGCCATCAGTGCCACGACTAGTTCAGATACGCAGTATTTT. Residues: CAISATTSSDTQYF.

This clonotype appeared many times. This chain joins TRBV5-6 and TRBJ2-2; no reliable D call. V was cut by 4 bases and J by 4 bases, with 14 bases left in between. Per the germline V gene, CDR1 is SGHDT and CDR2 is YYEEEE. The CDR3 consists of 15 residues. CDR3 nucleotide sequence: TGTGCCAGCAGCCCGACCGTGTACAGCACCGGGGAGCTGTTTTTT. Translated: CASSPTVYSTGELFF.

In this sample, this clonotype turned up many times. The chain couples TRBV20-1 to TRBJ2-2; D gene uncertain. Germline assignment: CDR1 DFQATT and CDR2 SNEGSKA (reference sequence). CDR3 length: 13 residues. The V gene lost 0 bases and the J gene lost 7 bases, with 9 bases spanning the gap. The CDR3 DNA is TGCAGTGCTAGAGAGGAAGGATACGGGGAGCTGTTTTTT. It is translated as CSAREEGYGELFF.